The count of the clone carrying this T cell receptor (beta chain) is one. PCR used 60 Vbeta primers and 13 Jbeta primers. Assay used: immunoSEQ multiplex PCR; TCRdb lists only in-frame clones, some missing. The sample lists about 120,000 clones; about 80% were seen once. The data stem from a study of cytomegalovirus exposure and HLA in healthy donors. The ends lost 0 bases at V and 7 bases at J; junction bases unmatched: 2. This CDR3 spans 13 amino acids. CDR1 is MRHNA, CDR2 SNTAGT, per germline. Sequences were obtained from PBMCs. The sequence was collected from a young man in good health and CMV-seronegative. The V and J genes are TRBV6-4 and TRBJ1-2, with 7 bases matching TRBD1. The CDR3 sequence: CASSDSTGIGYTF. The CDR3, as DNA: TGTGCCAGCAGTGACTCGACAGGGATTGGCTACACCTTC.